This T cell receptor (beta chain) is drawn from a study of shared clonotypes between healthy human individuals. The donors, all of them Caucasian adults, lived in Nashville, Tennessee. Study outcomes and limitations: The four-donor shared clonotypes exceeded non-shared clonotypes in generation probability, with non-shared ones scoring lower. Relative to memory subsets, naive subsets generally showed larger estimated richness.

The CDR3 is 14 residues long. The V gene's germline CDR1 is SGHRS and CDR2 YFSETQ. The V gene lost 2 bases and the J gene lost 0 bases, with 8 bases spanning the gap. At the deep level, the assay was run. Profiling relied on immunoSEQ multiplex PCR, and the TCRdb table lists in-frame clones only, not all of them. The table lists approximately 320,000 clones, around 67% of them singletons. Comment on this clone: Its antigen remains unknown.

The sequence derives from a man younger than 45 in good health. The sequenced sample consisted of memory CD4+ T cells sorted from blood. Indicated subset: CD45RA-negative fraction. The rearrangement uses TRBV5-1 and TRBJ1-1; D is unclear. The CDR3 loop reads CASSLRQMNTEAFF. As DNA, the CDR3 is TGCGCCAGCAGCTTAAGGCAGATGAACACTGAAGCTTTCTTT.